Listed here is a single T cell receptor (beta chain). This sample was included in a study of T cell responses to AZD1222 COVID-19 vaccine. CDR1 is MNHEY, CDR2 SMNVEV, per germline (reference sequence). V was cut by 6 bases and J by 1 base, with 7 bases left in between. The CDR3 is 14 residues long. Produced via immunoSEQ multiplex PCR; TCRdb's table is partial and in-frame only. This sample has some 130,000 clones, with over 65% found just once. The specimen was peripheral blood, collected on day 0 of AZD1222 vaccination. This rearrangement joins TRBV27 to TRBJ2-6; D not certain. The receptor's source is an adult in good health. CDR3 coding DNA: TGTGCCAGCAGATACATATCTGGGGCCAACGTCCTGACTTTC. Translating it yields CASRYISGANVLTF.